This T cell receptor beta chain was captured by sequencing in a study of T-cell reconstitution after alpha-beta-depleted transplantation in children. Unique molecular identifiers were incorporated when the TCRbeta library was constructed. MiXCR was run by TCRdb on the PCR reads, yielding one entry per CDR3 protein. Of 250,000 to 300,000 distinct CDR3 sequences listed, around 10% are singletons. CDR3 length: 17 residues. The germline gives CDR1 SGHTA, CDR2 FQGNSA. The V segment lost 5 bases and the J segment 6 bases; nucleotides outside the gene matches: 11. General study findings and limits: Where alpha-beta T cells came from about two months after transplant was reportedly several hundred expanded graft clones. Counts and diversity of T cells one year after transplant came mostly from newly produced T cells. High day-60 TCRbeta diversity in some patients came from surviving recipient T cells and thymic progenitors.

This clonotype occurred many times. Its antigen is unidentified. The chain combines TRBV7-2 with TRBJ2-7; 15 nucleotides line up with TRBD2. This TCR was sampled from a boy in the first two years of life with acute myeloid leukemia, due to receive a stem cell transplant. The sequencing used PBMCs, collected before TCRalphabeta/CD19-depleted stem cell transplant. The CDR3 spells CASSRPGTSGGTGEQYF. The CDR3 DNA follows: TGTGCCAGCAGCCGCCCCGGGACTAGCGGGGGGACCGGCGAGCAGTACTTC.